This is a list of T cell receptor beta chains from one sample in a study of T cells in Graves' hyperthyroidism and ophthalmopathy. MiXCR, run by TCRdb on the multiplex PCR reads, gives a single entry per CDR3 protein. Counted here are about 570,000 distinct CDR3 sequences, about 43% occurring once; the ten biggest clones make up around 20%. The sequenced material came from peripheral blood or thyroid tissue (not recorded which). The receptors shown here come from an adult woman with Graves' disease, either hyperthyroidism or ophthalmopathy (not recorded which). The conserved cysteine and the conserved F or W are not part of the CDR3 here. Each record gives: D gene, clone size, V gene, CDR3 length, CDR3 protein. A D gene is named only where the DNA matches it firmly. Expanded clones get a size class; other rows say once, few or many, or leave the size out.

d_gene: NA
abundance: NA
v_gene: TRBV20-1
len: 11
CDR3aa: SYLRGENTEAF

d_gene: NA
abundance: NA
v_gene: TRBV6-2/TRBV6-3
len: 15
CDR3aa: ASSYMRRVSGANVLT

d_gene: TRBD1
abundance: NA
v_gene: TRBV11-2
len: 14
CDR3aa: ASSSLTGGMDSPLH

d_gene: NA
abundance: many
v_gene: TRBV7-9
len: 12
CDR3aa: ASSLSVGAYGYT

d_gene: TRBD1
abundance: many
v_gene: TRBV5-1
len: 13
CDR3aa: ASSRNRGFDEKLF

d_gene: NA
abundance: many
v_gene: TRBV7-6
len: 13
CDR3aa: ASSRRPPPGNTIY

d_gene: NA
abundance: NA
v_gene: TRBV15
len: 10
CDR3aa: ATSRGEPEAF

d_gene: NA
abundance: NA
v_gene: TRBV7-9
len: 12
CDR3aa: ASSLYPNSPEAF

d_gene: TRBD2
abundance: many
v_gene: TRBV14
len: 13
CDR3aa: ASSHNSGRGETQY

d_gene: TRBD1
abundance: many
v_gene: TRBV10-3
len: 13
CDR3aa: AIKAPRQGNQPQH

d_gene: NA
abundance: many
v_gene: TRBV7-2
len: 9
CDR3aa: ASSFNSPLH

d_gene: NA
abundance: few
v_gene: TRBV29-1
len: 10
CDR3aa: SVVGVEETQY

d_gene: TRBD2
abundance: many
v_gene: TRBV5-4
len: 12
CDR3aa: ASRLTSGSDEQY

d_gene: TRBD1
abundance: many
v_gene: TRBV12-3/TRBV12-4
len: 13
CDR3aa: ASSLADRANQPQH

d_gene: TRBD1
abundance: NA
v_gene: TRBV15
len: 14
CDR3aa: ATSSLGQGKGTEAF

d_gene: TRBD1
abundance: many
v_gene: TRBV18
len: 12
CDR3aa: ASSPGTGEQPQH

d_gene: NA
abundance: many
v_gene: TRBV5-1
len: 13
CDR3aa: ASSLKYSSGNTIY

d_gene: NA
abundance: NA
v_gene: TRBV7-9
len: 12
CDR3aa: ASSLTAGDQPQH

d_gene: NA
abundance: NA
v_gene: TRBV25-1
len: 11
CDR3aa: ASSRMGEEKLF

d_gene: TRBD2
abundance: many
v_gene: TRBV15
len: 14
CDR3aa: ATSREAGTNTGELF

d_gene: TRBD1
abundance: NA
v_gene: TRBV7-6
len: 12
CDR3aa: ASSPRQGAQPQH

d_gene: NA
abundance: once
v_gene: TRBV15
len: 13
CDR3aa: ATSPRARFRGKLF

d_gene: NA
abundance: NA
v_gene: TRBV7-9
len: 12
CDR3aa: ASSYSVSNQPQH

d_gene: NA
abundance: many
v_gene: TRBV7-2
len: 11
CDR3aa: ASSLQGPYGYT

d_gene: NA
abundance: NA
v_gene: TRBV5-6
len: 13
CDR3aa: ASSKEGYSNQPQH

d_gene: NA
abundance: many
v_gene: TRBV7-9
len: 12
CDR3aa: ASSSTWGSYEQY

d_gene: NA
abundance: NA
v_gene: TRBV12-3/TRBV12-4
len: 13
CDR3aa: ASSAFPVYVTEAF

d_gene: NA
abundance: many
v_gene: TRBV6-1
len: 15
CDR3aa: ASSEYFAFGSNQPQH

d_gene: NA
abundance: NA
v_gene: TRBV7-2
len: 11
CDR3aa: ASSLQGGNEQY

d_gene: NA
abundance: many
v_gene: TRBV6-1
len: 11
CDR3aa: ASSWKDNQPQH

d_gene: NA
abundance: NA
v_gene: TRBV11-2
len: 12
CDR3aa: ASSLEPGTYGYT

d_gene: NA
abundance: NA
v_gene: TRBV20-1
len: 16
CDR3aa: SARGLSGDAGELETQY

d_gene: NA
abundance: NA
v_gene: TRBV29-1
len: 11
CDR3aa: SVEARGNEKLF

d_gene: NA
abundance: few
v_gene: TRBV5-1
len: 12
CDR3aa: ASRIGQPNSPLH

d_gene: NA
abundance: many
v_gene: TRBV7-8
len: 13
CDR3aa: ASRQTGTNTGELF

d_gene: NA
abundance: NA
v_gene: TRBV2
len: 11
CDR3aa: ASSVSRGKAEH

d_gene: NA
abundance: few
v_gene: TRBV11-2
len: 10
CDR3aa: ASTGQRDEQY

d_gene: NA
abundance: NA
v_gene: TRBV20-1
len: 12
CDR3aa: SASRTVSSYEQY

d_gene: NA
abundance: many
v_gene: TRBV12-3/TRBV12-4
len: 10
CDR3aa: ASIGLNTEAF

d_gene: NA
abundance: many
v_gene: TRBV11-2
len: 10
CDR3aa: ASSLEDYEQY

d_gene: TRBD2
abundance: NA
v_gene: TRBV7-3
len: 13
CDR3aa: ASSLEGLAADTQY

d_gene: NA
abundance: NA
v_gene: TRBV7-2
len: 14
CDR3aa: ASSLNTGHGNQPQH

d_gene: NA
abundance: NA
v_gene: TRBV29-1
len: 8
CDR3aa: SVLLHEQY

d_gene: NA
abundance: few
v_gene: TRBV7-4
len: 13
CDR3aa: ASSTYSRVNYGYT

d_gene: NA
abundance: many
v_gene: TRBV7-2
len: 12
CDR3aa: ASSPWMADQPQH

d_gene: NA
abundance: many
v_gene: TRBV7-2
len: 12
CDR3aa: ASSRARGLGEQY

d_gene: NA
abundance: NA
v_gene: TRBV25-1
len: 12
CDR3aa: ACSVDGSQETQY

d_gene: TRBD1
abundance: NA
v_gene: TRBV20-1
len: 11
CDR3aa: APTGVRTGELF

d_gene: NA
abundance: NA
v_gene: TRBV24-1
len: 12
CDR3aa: ATSLLQGNQPQH

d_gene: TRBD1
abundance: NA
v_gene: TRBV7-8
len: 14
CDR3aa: ASSLPRQGAMGTEA

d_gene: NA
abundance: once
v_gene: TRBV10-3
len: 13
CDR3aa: ASSSRPGGANVLT

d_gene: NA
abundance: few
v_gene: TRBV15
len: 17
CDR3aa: ATSRDHGTVPPRHQPQH

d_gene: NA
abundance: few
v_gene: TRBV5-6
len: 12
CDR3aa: ASSLGWRNYEQY

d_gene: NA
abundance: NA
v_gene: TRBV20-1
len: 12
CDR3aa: SASLQGTVDTQY

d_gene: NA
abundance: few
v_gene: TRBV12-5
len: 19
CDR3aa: ASGLVVRLRPGVSPGETQY

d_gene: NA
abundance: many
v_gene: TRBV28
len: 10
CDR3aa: ASEVSNQPQH